Here is one TCR beta chain with its context. Its antigen specificity is not known. Nothing much larger sits one base from this clone, and base qualities are not available. This record comes from a study of T cell responses to AZD1222 COVID-19 vaccine (dated by TCRdb to the early 2020s). Looking at the study overall: A total of under 250 trial participants underwent TCR sequencing, of whom some 200 had received two doses of AZD1222 and 26 had received two doses of the MenACWY control vaccine. Trial participants were enrolled by age into subgroups of 18-55, 56-69 and 70-plus years, and around 150, 29 and 61 TCR-sequenced participants, respectively, were included in these subgroups. Paper-wide results and their limitations: Participants were mostly white British, with more females than males. The authors suggested clonal diversity may have been underestimated. After two AZD1222 doses, both the breadth and the depth of spike-specific TCRs were significantly higher than at day 0 and than in MenACWY recipients. Epitopes outside the regions mutated in the B.1.351 and B.1.1.7 variants were reportedly recognized by nearly half of the unique spike-specific TCRs. Conclusions about previously exposed vaccinees are limited, since just five or six AZD1222 recipients were seropositive for SARS-CoV-2 at baseline. CD4 TCRs associated with the vaccine covered the entire spike protein, and the dominant responses were in regions 160-218 and 743-854. The 56-69-year group was small, and its depth increase did not reach significance, likely because of low power. Because no day 14 peak-response samples were available, the repertoires could be characterized only after the peak T cell response.

The CDR3 regions of human TCRbeta chains were subjected to immunosequencing. As for the authors' bioinformatics: TCRs in the repertoires were matched against a reference library of SARS-CoV-2-specific TCRs that had been generated with the MIRA antigen-specificity platform. Breadth was defined as the fraction of unique TCRs that were SARS-CoV-2-associated, and depth was defined as the fraction of total T cells that were SARS-CoV-2-associated. Using the MIRA data, every spike-specific TCR was mapped to the spike region that the TCR reacted to and assigned to either a CD4 or a CD8 class. Log10-transformed breadth and depth values were compared by one-way ANOVA with Sidak's multiple comparisons tests. TCRdb took over this immuneACCESS table, retaining in-frame rearrangements with V and J assigned. Such tables are incomplete; in checked studies, under half of the missing clones stem from an unresolved V gene, and the remainder is unexplained. V and J calls and clone size are those listed in that table; D and trimming were worked out from the DNA. The sample includes around 80,000 clones, with about 91% observed a single time. In total, the top ten clones hold 8% of the sample.

The time point label here, explained by the study, means: about 28 days (+/-7) after the second vaccine dose. AZD1222 recipients given second doses at about 4 weeks or at about 12 weeks were pooled, since spike-specific TCR depth and breadth were not found to differ between the two schedules. Vaccinee samples came from UK trials COV001 and COV002, including a single-blind randomized controlled phase 2/3 trial of AZD1222 (ChAdOx1 nCoV-19) in healthy adults. Trial participant PBMC samples were collected at day 0 and day 28 after the second dose for TCRbeta chain sequencing. Sequences were derived from peripheral blood, sampled 28 days after the second AZD1222 dose. The receptor was derived from an adult who received the AZD1222 COVID-19 vaccine.

The DNA reads as follows: TGTGCCAGCAGCTCTAGCACAGGGGAGACCCAGTACTTC. Translated, it reads CASSSSTGETQYF. The chain joins TRBV12-3 or TRBV12-4 to TRBJ2-5; a tentative D call is TRBD1 (6 bases match). V was cut back by 6 bases and J by 5 bases, leaving a gap of 13 bases between them. The CDR3 holds 13 amino acids from the cysteine to the phenylalanine. Here the CDR3 DNA is all that survives: 39 bases in frame from base 1.